This TCR beta chain was identified in a study of shared clonotypes between healthy human individuals. The assay was immunoSEQ multiplex PCR, and TCRdb's table has in-frame clones only and misses some. This sample has about 800,000 clones, with just over 95% found just once. Only CD45RO-negative cells positively selected for CCR7 counted as naive CD8 cells, so terminally differentiated effector memory CD45RA+ cells were excluded. V lost 3 bases to trimming and J lost 5 bases, with 8 bases between them. The CDR3 is made up of 12 amino acids. CDR1 is SGHVS, CDR2 FQNEAQ, per germline. This TCR derives from a young man in good health. V and J are TRBV7-8 and TRBJ2-7; D is ambiguous. Specimen: naive CD8+ T cells sorted from blood. The CDR3 sequence is CASSFDFHEQYF. The CDR3 nucleotides read TGTGCCAGCAGCTTCGACTTCCACGAGCAGTACTTC.